The 12 T cell receptor beta chains given below trace back to one sample, sequenced in a study of blood T cell repertoires in COVID-19 (dated by TCRdb to the early 2020s). Library construction relied on the immunoSEQ multiplex PCR assay. TCRdb provides this immuneACCESS table in a form limited to in-frame rearrangements. Some clones are lacking; in checked studies, under half of them reflect an unresolved V gene, and why the rest are absent is not known. The sample table contains roughly 400,000 clones; only one count was recorded for 80% to 90% of them. The leading ten clones occupy 10% of the sample. What was sequenced was PBMCs or T cells enriched from blood (not recorded which). The receptors stem from a woman between 50 and 59 years old who had recovered from COVID-19.

Here the CDR3 DNA reads TGTGCCACCAGTGATTACGGACAGGATACTAACTATGGCTACACCTTC. This translates into CATSDYGQDTNYGYTF. The V and J genes are TRBV24-1 and TRBJ1-2; TRBD1 matches 7 bases. The CDR3 has 16 residues. Germline assignment: CDR1 KGHDR and CDR2 SFDVKD. V shed 2 bases and J 0 bases; nucleotides not matched to a gene: 5.

The V and J genes are TRBV27 and TRBJ1-2; 7 nucleotides line up with TRBD1. Germline CDR1 is MNHEY and CDR2 is SMNVEV (reference sequence). The CDR3 extends over 15 amino acids. Trimming took 5 bases from V and 5 from J; bases not matched to a gene: 11. The CDR3 bases are TGTGCCAGCAGTCCGAGGGGGCACCTCTCATATGGCTACACCTTC. It yields the protein CASSPRGHLSYGYTF.

This clone was observed once. The chain carries TRBV3-1 (or the pseudogene TRBV3-2) and TRBJ1-2; 11 bases are a match to TRBD1. The CDR3 sequence is 16 residues long. The junction had 8 bases not matched to a gene; V was cut back by 1 base and J by 7 bases. Per germline, CDR1 LGHDT and CDR2 YNNKEL (reference sequence). Here the CDR3 DNA reads TGTGCCAGCAGCCAAGTTAGGGACAGGGGGTCAGGTGGCTACACCTTC. It encodes CASSQVRDRGSGGYTF.

The chain employs TRBV14 and TRBJ2-7; TRBD2 agrees at 10 bases. The CDR3 covers 14 residues. CDR1 SGHDN and CDR2 FVKESK come from the germline V gene. The V and J ends lost 2 bases and 6 bases, in that order; junction bases with no gene match: 4. CDR3 DNA: TGTGCCAGCAGCCAAAGACTAGCGGGTCCCGAGCAGTACTTC. Amino acids: CASSQRLAGPEQYF.

The chain joins TRBV3-1 (or the pseudogene TRBV3-2) to TRBJ2-7; no reliable D call. In germline, CDR1 is LGHDT, CDR2 YNNKEL (reference sequence). The CDR3 contains 16 residues. Trimming took off 4 bases at V and 6 bases at J, with 22 bases between the two ends. The CDR3 here is CASSRPPSVLFSEQYF. The CDR3 coding sequence is TGTGCCAGCAGCCGCCCCCCGTCGGTTTTATTCTCCGAGCAGTACTTC.

V usage is TRBV19 and J usage is TRBJ1-3; unclear D gene. The length of the CDR3 is 15 residues. Trimming pared 5 bases from V and 7 bases from J, leaving 18 bases between. The germline V gene has CDR1 LNHDA and CDR2 SQIVND (reference sequence). The DNA of the CDR3 is TGTGCCAGTAGTCTGACCCTGCGGGTCCTGAACACCATATATTTT. Translating it yields CASSLTLRVLNTIYF.

The chain combines TRBV7-9 with TRBJ1-5; 8 bases are shared with TRBD1. The CDR3 is 17 residues long. Germline V gene data show CDR1 as SEHNR and CDR2 as FQNEAQ (reference sequence). J was trimmed by 5 bases and V by 1 base; bases with no gene match: 10. The CDR3: CASSLGQGAFSYQPQHF. The CDR3 DNA follows: TGTGCCAGCAGCTTAGGCCAGGGGGCCTTCAGCTATCAGCCCCAGCATTTT.

This chain joins TRBV18 and TRBJ1-2, with TRBD1 as a possible D gene (6 bases). This CDR3 is built from 13 residues. Germline V gene lookup returns CDR1 KGHSH and CDR2 LQKENI. V was clipped by 2 bases and J by 6 bases, with 10 bases between them. This chain's CDR3 is CASSPNQGNGYTF. DNA of the CDR3: TGTGCCAGCTCACCAAACCAGGGGAATGGCTACACCTTC. The variable domain in full, completed from reference TRBV18 and TRBJ1-2, reads NAGVMQNPRHLVRRRGQEARLRCSPMKGHSHVYWYRQLPEEGLKFMVYLQKENIIDESGMPKERFSAEFPKEGPSILRIQQVVRGDSAAYFCASSPNQGNGYTFGSGTRLTVV.

J is TRBJ1-3 and V is TRBV5-6; 10 bases fit TRBD1. Germline V lookup: CDR1 SGHDT, CDR2 YYEEEE. The CDR3 sequence is 17 residues long. After removal of 4 bases from V and 4 bases from J, the junction contained 11 bases not matched to a gene. For the CDR3, the DNA is TGTGCCAGCAGCCGGAATCCGGGACAGGGGCTCGGAAACACCATATATTTT. Translating it yields CASSRNPGQGLGNTIYF.

The chain links TRBV7-2 to TRBJ1-1; D is unclear. The CDR3 has 15 residues. The V end lost 5 bases, the J end lost 3 bases, and 16 bases lay between the germline ends. Germline loops: CDR1 SGHTA, CDR2 FQGNSA. This CDR3 reads CASSRTDGGYTEAFF. Here the CDR3 DNA reads TGTGCCAGCAGCCGTACCGACGGAGGCTACACTGAAGCTTTCTTT.

CDR3 loop: CASSYDSLRGDTGELFF. In DNA form, the CDR3 reads TGTGCCAGCAGTTACGACAGCCTCCGGGGGGACACCGGGGAGCTGTTTTTT. The V gene is TRBV6-2 or TRBV6-3, the J gene TRBJ2-2; 7 nucleotides align to TRBD2. CDR1 is MNHEY, CDR2 SVGEGT, per germline. The J segment lost 3 bases and the V segment lost 2 bases, leaving 9 bases of the junction unmatched. The CDR3 consists of 17 residues.

The chain employs TRBV12-3 or TRBV12-4 and TRBJ1-1, with D perhaps TRBD1 (6 bases). V was cut by 4 bases and J by 8 bases, with 8 bases left in between. This CDR3 has 11 residues. CDR3 DNA sequence: TGTGCCAGCAGTTCTGACAGGGAAGCTTTCTTT. Amino acid sequence: CASSSDREAFF.